Shown below are 12 T cell receptor beta chains from a single sample sequenced in a study of blood T cell repertoires in COVID-19. Clones were sequenced by immunoSEQ multiplex PCR, and TCRdb holds only the in-frame ones, with some missing. The sample consists of roughly 80,000 clones, over 80% of them appearing once. The sequenced material came from peripheral blood. The receptors were sampled from a man in his fifties or sixties with active COVID-19.

The chain links TRBV6-2 or TRBV6-3 to TRBJ2-1; 10 bases are shared with TRBD2. The CDR3 is 18 residues long. J was trimmed by 0 bases and V by 3 bases; bases with no gene match: 8. The germline gives CDR1 MNHEY, CDR2 SVGEGT. The CDR3, as DNA: TGTGCCAGCAGTTATACTTTGGGGACTAGCGACTCCTACAATGAGCAGTTCTTC. Translation: CASSYTLGTSDSYNEQFF.

The gene calls are TRBV19 and TRBJ1-6, with D possibly matching TRBD1 (6 bases). V lost 11 bases and J 0 bases, leaving 11 bases between the germline ends. This CDR3 is built from 14 residues. Germline CDR1 is LNHDA and CDR2 is SQIVND (reference sequence). The CDR3 loop reads CASRDTSYNSPLHF. CDR3 coding DNA: TGTGCCTCCCGGGACACCTCCTATAATTCACCCCTCCACTTT.

V usage is TRBV4-2 and J usage is TRBJ2-5; maybe TRBD2 (5 bases). This CDR3 spans 16 amino acids. Trimming removed 0 bases from V and 8 bases from J, with 19 bases in between. Per germline, CDR1 LGHNA and CDR2 YNFKEQ. DNA for the CDR3: TGTGCCAGCAGCCAAGAAGCGGCAGGACCCAAGAGAACCCAGTACTTC. This codes for CASSQEAAGPKRTQYF.

This clone has just one count. The rearrangement uses TRBV9 and TRBJ2-6; tentative D call: TRBD2 (5 bases). The germline V gene has CDR1 SGDLS and CDR2 YYNGEE. CDR3 length: 15 amino acids. The ends were cut back, 3 bases at V and 3 bases at J, with 10 bases in the middle. CDR3 protein: CASSGLSIGANVLTF. CDR3 sequence (DNA): TGTGCCAGCAGCGGACTATCGATTGGGGCCAACGTCCTGACTTTC. The whole variable domain, filled in from reference TRBV9 and TRBJ2-6, reads DSGVTQTPKHLITATGQRVTLRCSPRSGDLSVYWYQQSLDQGLQFLIQYYNGEERAKGNILERFSAQQFPDLHSELNLSSLELGDSALYFCASSGLSIGANVLTFGAGSRLTVL.

The rearrangement uses TRBV5-6 and TRBJ1-6, with D possibly being TRBD1 (6 bases). Per germline, CDR1 SGHDT and CDR2 YYEEEE. Deletions cut 1 base from V and 4 bases from J, with 12 bases between. The CDR3 totals 16 residues. CDR3 loop: CASSLLERGYNSPLHF. The CDR3 region has the DNA TGTGCCAGCAGCTTGTTAGAAAGGGGGTATAATTCACCCCTCCACTTT.

The CDR3 region is CASSQVSGKANYGYTF. The DNA of the CDR3 is TGTGCCAGCAGCCAAGTATCAGGAAAAGCTAACTATGGCTACACCTTC. The chain carries TRBV3-1 (or the pseudogene TRBV3-2) and TRBJ1-2; D is unclear. The ends were cut back, 1 base at V and 0 bases at J, with 12 bases in the middle. Germline V lookup: CDR1 LGHDT, CDR2 YNNKEL (reference sequence). The CDR3 is 16 residues long.

This chain uses TRBV4-1 with TRBJ2-2; tentatively, D is TRBD1 (5 bases). The germline V gene has CDR1 MGHRA and CDR2 YSYEKL. Trimming cost V 4 bases and J 4 bases, with 25 bases left between them. This CDR3 is 19 amino acids long. The CDR3 sequence: CASSPGPGSLGEITGELFF. CDR3 DNA sequence: TGCGCCAGCAGCCCAGGGCCAGGGTCCCTCGGAGAGATCACCGGGGAGCTGTTTTTT.

This clone appeared a few times. The rearrangement links TRBV20-1 to TRBJ1-5; D may be TRBD1 (6 bases). Germline CDR1 is DFQATT and CDR2 is SNEGSKA (reference sequence). The CDR3 covers 13 residues. Trimming left V 3 bases short and J 2 bases short, with 8 bases between. The CDR3 DNA follows: TGCAGTGCTAGTGGGGGCCGCAATCAGCCCCAGCATTTT. Translated: CSASGGRNQPQHF.

This sequence joins TRBV19 and TRBJ2-1; 10 bases align to TRBD1. The junction had 3 bases not matched to a gene; V was cut back by 0 bases and J by 4 bases. The CDR3 is 16 residues long. Germline CDR1 and CDR2: LNHDA and SQIVND (reference sequence). CDR3 in amino acids: CASSIDGTGEYNEQFF. The CDR3 region has the DNA TGTGCCAGTAGTATAGATGGGACAGGGGAATACAATGAGCAGTTCTTC.

The chain links TRBV4-3 to TRBJ2-1, with 11 bases aligning to TRBD2. With V trimmed by 0 bases and J by 9 bases, 13 bases remained unmatched. Germline V gene data show CDR1 as LGHNA and CDR2 as YSLEER. This CDR3 has 18 residues. The CDR3 loop is CASSQDPIAGGSKVEQFF. As DNA, the CDR3 is TGCGCCAGCAGCCAAGATCCTATAGCGGGGGGGTCTAAGGTTGAGCAGTTCTTC.

The CDR3 region has the DNA TGTGCCAGCAGGAGACGACAGGGGGGCGGGGAGACCCAGTACTTC. Translation: CASRRRQGGGETQYF. V is TRBV28 and J is TRBJ2-5; 9 bases map to TRBD1. Germline CDR1 and CDR2: MDHEN and SYDVKM. J gave up 5 bases and V 6 bases, and 10 bases lay outside the gene matches. This CDR3 is built from 15 residues.

The chain is built from TRBV11-3 and TRBJ2-5; 10 bases are shared with TRBD2. The CDR3 contains 17 residues. The germline gives CDR1 SGHNT, CDR2 YENEEA. Germline trimming cut 5 bases from V and 4 bases from J; bases unmatched to any gene: 13. The CDR3, as DNA: TGTGCCAGCAGCCCGTCTAGCGGGAGAAGTTTAGGAGAGACCCAGTACTTC. Translation gives CASSPSSGRSLGETQYF. Based on the CDR3 plus reference TRBV11-3 and TRBJ2-5, the full variable domain is EAGVVQSPRYKIIEKKQPVAFWCNPISGHNTLYWYLQNLGQGPELLIRYENEEAVDDSQLPKDRFSAERLKGVDSTLKIQPAELGDSAVYLCASSPSSGRSLGETQYFGPGTRLLVL.